This is a list of T cell receptor beta chains from one sample in a study of blood T cell repertoires in COVID-19. Assay used: immunoSEQ multiplex PCR; TCRdb lists only in-frame clones, some missing. The data show under 200,000 clones, roughly 85% seen once. Sequenced sample: peripheral blood. The receptors shown here come from a woman aged 45 to 65 with COVID-19, enrolled during active disease. Both conserved end residues are part of each CDR3. A D gene is named only where the DNA matches it firmly. Size is omitted from some rows. Given values are once, few, many or a class for expanded clones.

NA,TRBJ2-3,TRBD2,TRBV14,TGTGCCAGCAGCCAAGTAGCGGGGGCCGGGGCGCAGTATTTT,CASSQVAGAGAQYF
NA,TRBJ2-3,NA,TRBV7-8,TGTGCCAGCAGCCCGGTTGGGGCCCACACAGATACGCAGTATTTT,CASSPVGAHTDTQYF
NA,TRBJ1-5,TRBD1,TRBV27,TGTGCCAGCAGCCGTACAGGGGAATTACAGCCCCAGCATTTT,CASSRTGELQPQHF
NA,TRBJ2-5,NA,TRBV19,TGTGCCAGTAGTATGGGGGGGCCCCTCCAAGAGACCCAGTACTTC,CASSMGGPLQETQYF
NA,TRBJ2-5,NA,TRBV5-4,TGTGCCAGCAGCTCTAACCTCGGACTATCGGAGACCCAGTACTTC,CASSSNLGLSETQYF
NA,TRBJ1-2,NA,TRBV18,TGTGCCAGCTCACCACCGAATTCGGAGGGGCTGCACTATGGCTACACCTTC,CASSPPNSEGLHYGYTF
NA,TRBJ2-2,TRBD2,TRBV24-1,TGTGCCACCAGTGATCAGGGACTAGCGGGGGGGCTACTGAACACCGGGGAGCTGTTTTTT,CATSDQGLAGGLLNTGELFF
NA,TRBJ1-2,TRBD1,TRBV6-5,TGTGCCAGCAGTTATCGGGACAGAAGGGGAAATGGCTACACCTTC,CASSYRDRRGNGYTF
NA,TRBJ2-2,TRBD1,TRBV10-3,TGTGCCATCAGTGAGCCGGTCGGGACAGGAAAAACCGGGGAGCTGTTTTTT,CAISEPVGTGKTGELFF
NA,TRBJ2-7,TRBD2,TRBV5-1,TGCGCCAGCAGCCCGAGCGGGGGGAGCTCCTACGAGCAGTACTTC,CASSPSGGSSYEQYF
NA,TRBJ1-5,NA,TRBV19,TGTGCCAGTAGTATATCTTGGGGCCTTAGCAATCAGCCCCAGCATTTT,CASSISWGLSNQPQHF
NA,TRBJ1-1,TRBD1,TRBV27,TGTGCCAGCAGCCTGGGACAGCAGAACACTGAAGCTTTCTTT,CASSLGQQNTEAFF
NA,TRBJ2-6,NA,TRBV9,TGTGCCAGCAGCGTAGCAGGGTCTGGGGCCAACGTCCTGACTTTC,CASSVAGSGANVLTF
NA,TRBJ2-1,TRBD2,TRBV4-3,TGCGCCAGCAGCCAAGGGTTCGGACTAGCCGGGGATGAGCAGTTCTTC,CASSQGFGLAGDEQFF
few,TRBJ1-3,NA,TRBV4-1,TGCGCCAGCAGCCAAGACGGGAAGGGATCTGCTGGAAACACCATATATTTT,CASSQDGKGSAGNTIYF
once,TRBJ2-1,TRBD1,TRBV27,TGTGCCAGCAGTTTCATGGCAGCAACAGGGGGGAATGAGCAGTTCTTC,CASSFMAATGGNEQFF
NA,TRBJ1-5,NA,TRBV6-2/TRBV6-3,TGTGCCAGCAGTTACTCTCAGGCTAATCAGCCCCAGCATTTT,CASSYSQANQPQHF
NA,TRBJ1-2,NA,TRBV20-1,TGCAGTGCTAGTTTTGGGGGCCGAGATGGCTACACCTTC,CSASFGGRDGYTF
NA,TRBJ2-1,TRBD2,TRBV5-1,TGCGCCAGCAGCTTGGGGATAGCGGGGGGATCCTACAATGAGCAGTTCTTC,CASSLGIAGGSYNEQFF
NA,TRBJ2-5,TRBD2,TRBV30,TGTGCCTGGAGTGTACAACAGCGGGGGACCCAGTACTTC,CAWSVQQRGTQYF
few,TRBJ1-6,NA,TRBV28,TGTGCCAGCAGTGGTGCAGGGGAAGTATCCTATAATTCACCCCTCCACTTT,CASSGAGEVSYNSPLHF
NA,TRBJ2-5,TRBD1,TRBV19,TGTGCCAGTAGTACGCCGGGACAGGGGTCGAAGACCCAGTACTTC,CASSTPGQGSKTQYF
NA,TRBJ1-2,NA,TRBV7-8,TGTGCCAGCAGAACCGCGGGGTATGGCTACACCTTC,CASRTAGYGYTF
NA,TRBJ1-5,TRBD1,TRBV18,TGTGCCAGCTCACGGCCGGGACAGGGGACCCAGCCCCAGCATTTT,CASSRPGQGTQPQHF
NA,TRBJ1-5,NA,TRBV10-1,TGCGCCAGCCCACTAAGGACGGGAAATCAGCCCCAGCATTTT,CASPLRTGNQPQHF
NA,TRBJ1-1,NA,TRBV12-3/TRBV12-4,TGTGCCAGCAGTCTCCTGTGGGGGGCTGAAGCTTTCTTT,CASSLLWGAEAFF
NA,TRBJ2-4,TRBD2,TRBV4-2,TGTGCCAGCAGCCCGACTAGCGGGGTGGGGAAAAACATTCAGTACTTC,CASSPTSGVGKNIQYF
NA,TRBJ1-4,NA,TRBV30,TGTGCCTGGAACCTTGTGGGCGGAGGTGAAAAACTGTTTTTT,CAWNLVGGGEKLFF
NA,TRBJ1-2,NA,TRBV27,TGTGCCAGCAGGGACAGAGATAACTATGGCTACACCTTC,CASRDRDNYGYTF
NA,TRBJ1-5,NA,TRBV30,TGTGCCTGGAAGGCTGACCCGCTGAGGTATAGCAATCAGCCCCAGCATTTT,CAWKADPLRYSNQPQHF